The 14 T cell receptor beta chains in this list originate from one sample, sequenced in a study of T cell responses to AZD1222 COVID-19 vaccine. Sequencing was performed with immunoSEQ multiplex PCR; in TCRdb, only in-frame clones are kept and a portion is missing. The table lists under 200,000 clones, more than 75% of them singletons. This specimen consisted of peripheral blood, obtained on day 0 of MenACWY control vaccination. The receptors derive from an adult in good health.

The J gene is TRBJ2-3, the V gene TRBV9, with 7 bases fitting TRBD1. The trim removed 4 bases at V and 2 bases at J, leaving 10 bases unmatched. The CDR3 length is 16 residues. The germline V gene encodes CDR1 SGDLS and CDR2 YYNGEE. This CDR3 reads CASSPQGSSYTDTQYF. Here the CDR3 DNA reads TGTGCCAGCAGCCCACAGGGGAGTTCATACACAGATACGCAGTATTTT.

This chain uses TRBV7-9 with TRBJ1-2, with a tentative D call TRBD1 (5 bases). The CDR3 has 15 residues. The germline gives CDR1 SEHNR, CDR2 FQNEAQ (reference sequence). The V end lost 0 bases, the J end lost 2 bases, and 10 bases lay between the germline ends. CDR3 residues: CASSLAGRVNYGYTF. The CDR3 region has the DNA TGTGCCAGCAGCTTAGCGGGCAGGGTGAACTATGGCTACACCTTC.

The chain uses TRBV5-1 and TRBJ2-1; the D gene could be TRBD1 or TRBD2 (5 bases each). The CDR3 extends over 14 amino acids. Germline lookup yields CDR1 SGHRS and CDR2 YFSETQ. V lost 7 bases, J lost 5 bases, and 16 bases lay in between. CDR3 amino acids: CASAEIGADNEQFF. Written as DNA, the CDR3 is TGCGCCAGCGCCGAAATCGGGGCCGACAATGAGCAGTTCTTC.

This clone was observed a few times. CDR3: CAWSISEKLFF. The CDR3 DNA sequence: TGTGCCTGGAGTATTTCTGAAAAACTGTTTTTT. The rearrangement joins TRBV30 to TRBJ1-4; unclear D gene. Germline assignment: CDR1 GTSNPN and CDR2 SVGIG (reference sequence). V shed 2 bases and J shed 7 bases, with 5 bases lying between them. CDR3 length: 11 residues.

V and J are TRBV7-3 and TRBJ2-3; 7 nucleotides match TRBD2. The CDR3 runs 15 residues. The germline gives CDR1 SGHTA, CDR2 FQGTGA. V lost 3 bases, J lost 5 bases, and 8 bases stayed unmatched. This CDR3 is CASSFSPWGGDTQYF. DNA of the CDR3: TGTGCCAGCAGCTTCTCCCCCTGGGGGGGAGATACGCAGTATTTT.

This clone was seen just once. The chain uses TRBV13 and TRBJ2-3; 10 bases agree with TRBD2. Germline loops: CDR1 PRHDT, CDR2 FYEKMQ (reference sequence). Trimming at V came to 5 bases and at J to 4 bases, leaving 6 bases not matched to a gene. The CDR3 is 15 residues long. The CDR3 DNA sequence: TGTGCCAGCAGCCCCCCACTAGCGGGGCCAGATACGCAGTATTTT. It translates to CASSPPLAGPDTQYF.

The V gene is TRBV4-2, the J gene TRBJ2-5; no clear D gene. Germline loops: CDR1 LGHNA, CDR2 YNFKEQ. This CDR3 spans 13 amino acids. Trimming left V 5 bases short and J 3 bases short, with 10 bases between. As DNA, the CDR3 is TGTGCCAGCAGCGAATTTGTCAAAGAGACCCAGTACTTC. Its translation is CASSEFVKETQYF.

The CDR3 DNA sequence: TGTGCCAGCAGACCGAGGGGGCTTAATGAGCAGTTCTTC. Protein product: CASRPRGLNEQFF. The chain employs TRBV28 and TRBJ2-1, with TRBD1 matching 7 bases. Germline-derived CDR1 and CDR2 are MDHEN and SYDVKM. After removal of 6 bases from V and 7 bases from J, the junction contained 6 bases not matched to a gene. There are 13 residues in the CDR3.

This chain links TRBV6-5 with TRBJ2-2; unclear D gene. From germline, CDR1 is MNHEY and CDR2 SVGAGI. This CDR3 has 14 amino acids. The V and J ends lost 0 bases and 8 bases respectively, with 10 bases between them. The CDR3 sequence is CASSYSESAGELFF. As DNA, the CDR3 is TGTGCCAGCAGTTACTCTGAAAGCGCGGGGGAGCTGTTTTTT.

This chain connects TRBV5-8 to TRBJ1-1, with D perhaps matching TRBD1 (5 bases). Germline CDR1 is SGHTS and CDR2 is YDEGEE. The length of the CDR3 is 13 residues. V was trimmed by 0 bases and J by 11 bases, leaving 14 bases between them. The CDR3 protein is CASSLGGTGLAFF. The DNA for the CDR3 is TGTGCCAGCAGCTTGGGGGGGACTGGGCTGGCTTTCTTT.

V is TRBV6-6 and J is TRBJ2-7; 7 nucleotides agree with TRBD1. Germline V CDR1 and CDR2: MNHNY, SVGAGI (reference sequence). Germline trimming cut 5 bases from V and 6 bases from J; bases unmatched to any gene: 10. CDR3 length: 14 residues. CDR3 DNA sequence: TGTGCCAGCAGTCTCCTTGACAGGGTTGGCGAGCAGTACTTC. The encoded protein is CASSLLDRVGEQYF.

CDR3 region: CASSPRTGSNEKLFF. The CDR3 region has the DNA TGTGCCAGCAGTCCCCGGACAGGTTCTAATGAAAAACTGTTTTTT. The J gene is TRBJ1-4, the V gene TRBV6-5; 7 bases are shared with TRBD1. The CDR3 contains 15 residues. V lost 5 bases to trimming and J lost 3 bases; unmatched junction nucleotides: 6. The germline CDR1 and CDR2 sequences are MNHEY and SVGAGI.

Here the CDR3 DNA reads TGTGCCAGAAGCTTCCGGAGTACGCAGTATTTT. Translating gives CARSFRSTQYF. This chain links TRBV5-3 with TRBJ2-3; D not certain. TRBV5-3 counts as an open reading frame of uncertain function. V was shortened by 2 bases and J by 8 bases, with 6 bases between the two germline ends. The CDR3 covers 11 residues.

This clone turned up a few times. The chain is built from TRBV19 and TRBJ1-1, with 7 bases identical to TRBD1. The CDR3 length is 15 residues. Germline V gene lookup returns CDR1 LNHDA and CDR2 SQIVND (reference sequence). With 1 base clipped from V and 1 base from J, the junction kept 3 bases outside the gene matches. The CDR3 region has the DNA TGTGCCAGTAGTATAGTAGGGACAGCGAACACTGAAGCTTTCTTT. Amino acid sequence: CASSIVGTANTEAFF.